These 14 T cell receptor beta chains originate from one sample sequenced in a study of vaccination and CD4 T cells after COVID-19. The Oncomine TCR Beta short-read assay sequenced DNA from cultured CD4+ T cells. TCRdb analysed the PCR reads with MiXCR anew, one entry per CDR3 protein. The table includes just under 8,500 distinct CDR3 sequences, 60% to 75% detected once. The antigens for these receptors are not known. Noted treatment: roughly 10-day PBMC culture with coronavirus spike peptide pools or control peptides (ViraFEST assay). The sequenced sample was CD4+ T cells from blood, cultured in vitro. These receptors all stem from a human donor who had recovered from COVID-19.

The rearrangement joins TRBV4-2 to TRBJ1-3, with D hard to call. V lost 0 bases, J lost 0 bases, and 6 bases lay in between. Germline CDR1 is LGHNA and CDR2 is YNFKEQ. The CDR3 is 15 residues long. CDR3 nucleotide sequence: TGTGCCAGCAGCCAAGACGCGGACTCTGGAAACACCATATATTTT. It specifies CASSQDADSGNTIYF.

The CDR3 loop is CASSYLPEGGSKNIQYF. CDR3 coding DNA: TGTGCCAGCAGTTATCTTCCTGAGGGGGGGAGCAAAAACATTCAGTACTTC. This chain connects TRBV28 to TRBJ2-4; TRBD2 is a possible D gene (7 bases). The CDR3 has 17 amino acids. Trimming took 4 bases from V and 3 from J, leaving 19 bases between them. Germline assignment: CDR1 MDHEN and CDR2 SYDVKM. The whole variable domain, filled in from reference TRBV28 and TRBJ2-4, reads DVKVTQSSRYLVKRTGEKVFLECVQDMDHENMFWYRQDPGLGLRLIYFSYDVKMKEKGDIPEGYSVSREKKERFSLILESASTNQTSMYLCASSYLPEGGSKNIQYFGAGTRLSVL.

The rearrangement joins TRBV7-8 to TRBJ1-1; D remains ambiguous. Trimming pared 1 base from V and 1 base from J, leaving 7 bases between. Germline assignment: CDR1 SGHVS and CDR2 FQNEAQ. This CDR3 region has 14 residues. The CDR3, as DNA: TGTGCCAGCAGCTTAGTGTCCAGGAACACTGAAGCTTTCTTT. Its translation is CASSLVSRNTEAFF. Using reference TRBV7-8 and TRBJ1-1 for the parts outside the CDR3, the full variable domain is GAGVSQSPRYKVAKRGQDVALRCDPISGHVSLFWYQQALGQGPEFLTYFQNEAQLDKSGLPSDRFFAERPEGSVSTLKIQRTQQEDSAVYLCASSLVSRNTEAFFGQGTRLTVV.

This clonotype was recorded only once. The chain carries TRBV29-1 and TRBJ2-4; TRBD1 matches 9 bases. The J segment lost 8 bases and the V segment lost 6 bases, leaving 5 bases of the junction unmatched. The CDR3 length is 12 residues. Germline-derived CDR1 and CDR2 are SQVTM and ANQGSEA. The CDR3 DNA sequence: TGCAGCGTACAAGACAGGGGGGACATTCAGTACTTC. Its translation: CSVQDRGDIQYF.

The J gene is TRBJ1-2, the V gene TRBV7-3, with D hard to call. Germline V gene data show CDR1 as SGHTA and CDR2 as FQGTGA. CDR3 length equals 10 residues. V dropped 4 bases and J dropped 3 bases, with 0 bases sitting between them. The CDR3 loop is CASSYYGYTF. The CDR3 nucleotides read TGTGCCAGCAGCTACTATGGCTACACCTTC.

CDR3 DNA: TGTGCCAGCTCCCTCGACAGCAGCTATGGCTACACCTTC. Its protein product is CASSLDSSYGYTF. This chain uses TRBV18 with TRBJ1-2; tentatively, D is TRBD1 (5 bases). This CDR3 spans 13 amino acids. Looked up from germline, CDR1 is KGHSH and CDR2 is LQKENI. V was cut by 6 bases and J by 4 bases, with 12 bases left in between.

This clonotype was seen a few times. This chain connects TRBV20-1 to TRBJ1-4, with 9 nucleotides matching TRBD1. Trimming took 2 bases from V and 8 from J; bases not matched to a gene: 12. The V gene's germline CDR1 is DFQATT and CDR2 SNEGSKA (reference sequence). This CDR3 spans 16 amino acids. For the CDR3, the DNA is TGCAGTGCTAGAACGGGACAGGGAAGCAGTCGGGAAAAACTGTTTTTT. Amino acids: CSARTGQGSSREKLFF.

The chain employs TRBV4-1 and TRBJ1-2, with 8 positions matching TRBD1. The V gene end was trimmed by 2 bases and the J gene end by 4 bases; junction bases not matched to a gene: 3. CDR3 size: 14 residues. Germline CDR1 and CDR2: MGHRA and YSYEKL. The CDR3: CASSQPGTGYGYTF. CDR3 DNA sequence: TGCGCCAGCAGCCAACCCGGGACAGGCTATGGCTACACCTTC.

This chain uses TRBV7-3 with TRBJ1-1; D not resolved. Germline-derived CDR1 and CDR2 are SGHTA and FQGTGA. V lost 4 bases to trimming and J lost 4 bases, with 13 bases between them. The CDR3 spans 14 residues. The CDR3 reads CASSSGVQTTEAFF. The CDR3 coding sequence is TGTGCCAGCAGCTCGGGTGTACAGACCACTGAAGCTTTCTTT.

The V call is TRBV20-1, the J call TRBJ1-2; maybe TRBD1 (6 bases). This CDR3 has 13 amino acids. Germline lookup yields CDR1 DFQATT and CDR2 SNEGSKA (reference sequence). Trimming took 5 bases from V and 6 from J, leaving 16 bases between them. The CDR3 loop reads CSAPGQGSDGYTF. In DNA, the CDR3 is TGCAGTGCTCCGGGGCAGGGGTCAGATGGCTACACCTTC.

V and J are TRBV7-2 and TRBJ1-2; D remains ambiguous. The germline CDR1 and CDR2 sequences are SGHTA and FQGNSA. The CDR3 is made up of 14 amino acids. Trimming left V 5 bases short and J 8 bases short, with 18 bases between. The CDR3 DNA is TGTGCCAGCAGCCAATTAGTCGGGGTTGGCGGCTACACCTTC. This translates into CASSQLVGVGGYTF.

This rearrangement joins TRBV25-1 to TRBJ1-1; 7 nucleotides align to TRBD1. CDR1 MGHDK and CDR2 SYGVNS come from the germline V gene. The CDR3 consists of 13 residues. The ends lost 8 bases at V and 0 bases at J; junction bases unmatched: 3. The CDR3: CASVQGLNTEAFF. In DNA form, the CDR3 reads TGTGCCAGCGTACAGGGGCTGAACACTGAAGCTTTCTTT.

The V call is TRBV4-2, the J call TRBJ1-2; no definite D call. From germline, CDR1 is LGHNA and CDR2 YNFKEQ. CDR3 length: 14 amino acids. Trimming pared 0 bases from V and 4 bases from J, leaving 9 bases between. The CDR3 sequence is CASSQDKFGYGYTF. CDR3 nucleotides: TGTGCCAGCAGCCAAGATAAGTTCGGCTATGGCTACACCTTC.

CDR3 sequence reads: CASSYGDGGGNQPQHF. CDR3 DNA: TGTGCCAGCAGTTACGGGGACGGCGGGGGCAATCAGCCCCAGCATTTT. This rearrangement joins TRBV6-5 to TRBJ1-5; TRBD1 is a possible D gene (5 bases). V was pared by 2 bases and J by 2 bases, with 13 bases between. The CDR3 extends over 16 amino acids. Germline V gene sequence: CDR1 MNHEY, CDR2 SVGAGI.